Given below is one T cell receptor (beta chain) in context. The antigen is not known. Library preparation (for TCRbeta) was performed with unique molecular identifiers. TCRdb ran MiXCR on the PCR reads and lists one entry per CDR3 protein. The sample holds 500,000 to 750,000 distinct CDR3 sequences, 10% to 15% seen once. These data are taken from a study of T-cell reconstitution after alpha-beta-depleted transplantation in children. Overall study findings and caveats: Recipient T cells and thymic progenitors that survived were the source of the high TCRbeta diversity seen at day 60 in some patients. After transplant, at about two months, alpha-beta T cells were reportedly derived from several hundred expanded graft clones. T-cell counts and diversity at one year following transplant were attributed mainly to newly produced T cells.

V lost 1 base, J lost 0 bases, and 10 bases lay in between. From germline, CDR1 is LGHNA and CDR2 YSLEER. This CDR3 comprises 17 residues. Source: PBMCs, mostly from graft donor cells, taken 360 days after TCRalphabeta/CD19-depleted stem cell transplant. This receptor was identified in a male patient between 10 and 17 years old who had a stem cell transplant for acute myeloid leukemia, so the T cells may come from the graft donor. This chain connects TRBV4-3 to TRBJ2-6; no definite D call. The DNA for the CDR3 is TGCGCCAGCAGCCAAGTTACCGCTACCTCTGGGGCCAACGTCCTGACTTTC. Translated, it gives CASSQVTATSGANVLTF.